These 5 T cell receptor beta chains share one sample of origin, sequenced in a study of blood T cell repertoires in COVID-19. The protocol was immunoSEQ multiplex PCR, while the TCRdb copy is restricted to in-frame clones and leaves out a portion. The table shows 50,000 to 65,000 clones, with more than 70% occurring only once. Sample: peripheral blood. The receptors originated from a human donor in a cohort sampled during active COVID-19.

V and J are TRBV18 and TRBJ1-2; D is perhaps TRBD1 (5 bases). The germline V gene encodes CDR1 KGHSH and CDR2 LQKENI. The CDR3 sequence is 13 residues long. V lost 3 bases and J lost 6, with 11 bases in between. CDR3 loop: CASSPSGVDGYTF. The CDR3 region has the DNA TGTGCCAGCTCACCCTCGGGGGTGGATGGCTACACCTTC.

V is TRBV2 and J is TRBJ2-7, with 8 bases matching TRBD1. The CDR3 consists of 15 residues. J lost 3 bases, V lost 6 bases, and 10 bases had no gene match. Germline CDR1 is SNHLY and CDR2 is FYNNEI. The CDR3 sequence: CASSSTGQGLYEQYF. The CDR3 DNA reads as TGTGCCAGCAGCTCCACCGGACAGGGTCTCTACGAGCAGTACTTC.

V gene TRBV3-1 (or the pseudogene TRBV3-2) combines with J gene TRBJ2-2; the match to TRBD2 covers 9 bases. Per germline, CDR1 LGHDT and CDR2 YNNKEL (reference sequence). V lost 0 bases and J lost 5; bases outside the gene matches: 7. The CDR3 is made up of 17 amino acids. The CDR3 reads CASSQDKLTSGTGELFF. The CDR3 bases are TGTGCCAGCAGCCAAGATAAGTTGACTAGCGGAACCGGGGAGCTGTTTTTT.

The rearrangement uses TRBV6-1 and TRBJ1-3; no clear D gene. The CDR3 is 16 amino acids. Looked up from germline, CDR1 is MNHNS and CDR2 is SASEGT. V lost 2 bases to trimming and J lost 4 bases, with 15 bases between them. The CDR3 sequence: CASSESFRLGGNTIYF. The CDR3 nucleotides read TGTGCCAGCAGTGAAAGTTTCCGCCTAGGAGGAAACACCATATATTTT.

In this sample, this clone turned up a few times. The V and J genes are TRBV10-2 and TRBJ1-4, with 7 nucleotides matching TRBD1. CDR3 length equals 14 residues. Germline CDR1 is WSHSY and CDR2 is SAAADI. V lost 7 bases and J lost 6; bases outside the gene matches: 8. CDR3 nucleotide sequence: TGCGCCAGCACCCCCCGGGACAGAGATGAAAAACTGTTTTTT. Translated, it gives CASTPRDRDEKLFF.